The T cell receptor beta chain under discussion was sequenced for a study of blood T cell repertoires in COVID-19. Study in general: Collection of acute and convalescent COVID-19 samples took place in the United States, Italy and Spain. Nucleic acid was either cDNA or gDNA, and it came from T cells, B-cell-depleted T cells, or PBMCs.

The CDR3 covers 14 residues. The V gene's germline CDR1 is LGHNA and CDR2 YNFKEQ. Trimming took 0 bases from V and 4 from J, leaving 8 bases between them. Patients in Seattle were enrolled during active infection, then followed longitudinally. Authors' analysis steps: Cell counts per sample came from amplifying reference gene primers. Clones were read by immunoSEQ multiplex PCR, and TCRdb kept only the in-frame ones, dropping some. The DNA was the basis for D and trimming; V, J and clone size are from that table. The sample shows some 64,000 clones, more than 75% of them seen only once. The rearrangement joins TRBV4-2 to TRBJ2-3, with unresolved D. This sequence originates from a man between 60 and 75 years old with COVID-19, enrolled during active disease. The sequenced sample was peripheral blood. CDR3 amino acids: CASSQDGQSDTQYF. The CDR3 region has the DNA TGTGCCAGCAGCCAAGATGGCCAGTCAGATACGCAGTATTTT.